A single sample gave rise to the 11 T cell receptor beta chains below, sequenced in a study of blood T cell repertoires in COVID-19 (dated by TCRdb to between 2020 and 2021). Libraries came from the immunoSEQ multiplex PCR assay. TCRdb provides this immuneACCESS table in a form limited to in-frame rearrangements. Some clones are lacking; in checked studies, under half of them reflect an unresolved V gene, and why the rest are absent is not known. The sample contains over 75,000 clones, roughly 89% of them found a single time. The ten biggest clones cover around 4.2% of the sample. Sequenced input: peripheral blood. The receptors shown here come from a human donor with COVID-19, enrolled during active disease. The donor label of this sample is uncertain.

The V gene is TRBV9, the J gene TRBJ2-7, with D tentatively TRBD2 (5 bases). Germline V gives CDR1 SGDLS, CDR2 YYNGEE. Between the trimmed V and J ends, which lost 5 bases and 7 bases, there was a span of 10 bases. The CDR3 runs to 11 residues. In nucleotides, the CDR3 is TGTGCCAGCAGAGTACCGGGGGAGCAGTACTTC. This sequence encodes CASRVPGEQYF.

The genes are TRBV27 and TRBJ1-2; maybe TRBD1 (5 bases). This CDR3 comprises 13 residues. V was clipped by 3 bases and J by 10 bases, with 15 bases between them. Germline assignment: CDR1 MNHEY and CDR2 SMNVEV (reference sequence). The CDR3 bases are TGTGCCAGCAGTTTCGGCAGGGAAGGGAACTACACCTTC. Protein sequence: CASSFGREGNYTF.

V usage is TRBV5-5 and J usage is TRBJ1-5; D ambiguous. The V gene lost 0 bases and the J gene lost 9 bases, with 16 bases spanning the gap. The V gene's germline CDR1 is SGHKS and CDR2 YYEKEE (reference sequence). This CDR3 region has 15 residues. This CDR3 is CASSLATDLRGPQHF. The CDR3 coding sequence is TGTGCCAGCAGCTTGGCTACGGACCTCCGGGGGCCCCAGCATTTT.

The sample holds a few counts of this clone. This sample also contains other DNA sequences that code for the same CDR3. The V call is TRBV18, the J call TRBJ1-5, with D uncertain. The CDR3 length is 15 residues. Per germline, CDR1 KGHSH and CDR2 LQKENI. The ends were cut back, 3 bases at V and 0 bases at J, with 9 bases in the middle. This CDR3 reads CASSPTADSNQPQHF. In nucleotides, the CDR3 is TGTGCCAGCTCACCCACGGCGGATAGCAATCAGCCCCAGCATTTT.

The chain is built from TRBV5-1 and TRBJ2-2, with TRBD1 matching over 7 bases. This CDR3 contains 14 residues. Germline V lookup: CDR1 SGHRS, CDR2 YFSETQ. With V trimmed by 0 bases and J by 8 bases, 4 bases remained unmatched. CDR3 loop: CASSLGDRAGELFF. The DNA of the CDR3 is TGCGCCAGCAGCTTGGGCGACAGGGCAGGGGAGCTGTTTTTT.

The chain links TRBV3-1 (or the pseudogene TRBV3-2) to TRBJ1-2; D may be TRBD1 (5 bases). Germline assignment: CDR1 LGHDT and CDR2 YNNKEL (reference sequence). The CDR3 consists of 15 residues. V was shortened by 4 bases and J by 2 bases, with 14 bases between the two germline ends. The CDR3 nucleotides read TGTGCCAGCAGCCCTCCAGGGAATGAGAACTATGGCTACACCTTC. Protein product: CASSPPGNENYGYTF.

In DNA form, the CDR3 reads TGCGCCAGCAGCCAGTGGAGAGTGGGAAACATTCAGTACTTC. It translates to CASSQWRVGNIQYF. V gene TRBV4-1 combines with J gene TRBJ2-4; D uncertain. Trimming pared 3 bases from V and 6 bases from J, leaving 12 bases between. This CDR3 spans 14 amino acids. Germline V gene sequence: CDR1 MGHRA, CDR2 YSYEKL.

The V call is TRBV6-1, the J call TRBJ2-2; possibly TRBD2 for D (5 bases). Germline V gives CDR1 MNHNS, CDR2 SASEGT. The CDR3 loop spans 16 amino acids. The V end lost 1 base, the J end lost 0 bases, and 9 bases lay between the germline ends. CDR3 residues: CASSEEGAANTGELFF. CDR3 nucleotides: TGTGCCAGCAGTGAAGAGGGAGCGGCGAACACCGGGGAGCTGTTTTTT.

The chain joins TRBV5-4 to TRBJ2-5; 7 nucleotides align to TRBD1. Germline lookup yields CDR1 SGHNT and CDR2 YYREEE (reference sequence). This CDR3 spans 14 amino acids. V was clipped by 0 bases and J by 7 bases; unmatched bases: 6. As DNA, the CDR3 is TGTGCCAGCAGCTTGGAACAGGGGTTGGGGACCCAGTACTTC. Encoded protein: CASSLEQGLGTQYF.

The chain uses TRBV25-1 and TRBJ2-7; 7 positions match TRBD1. Germline V gene lookup returns CDR1 MGHDK and CDR2 SYGVNS. CDR3 length: 15 amino acids. J gave up 5 bases and V 4 bases, and 11 bases lay outside the gene matches. CDR3 bases: TGTGCCAGCAGTGCCGATAGGGGGCCTGGGGACGAGCAGTACTTC. Its protein product is CASSADRGPGDEQYF.

This chain uses TRBV18 with TRBJ1-1; D possibly corresponds to TRBD1 (5 bases). The CDR3 has 14 amino acids. V lost 5 bases and J 1 base, leaving 11 bases between the germline ends. CDR1 KGHSH and CDR2 LQKENI come from the germline V gene. The CDR3 coding sequence is TGTGCCAGCTCAGCGGGGCTTGGGAACACTGAAGCTTTCTTT. Translating it yields CASSAGLGNTEAFF.